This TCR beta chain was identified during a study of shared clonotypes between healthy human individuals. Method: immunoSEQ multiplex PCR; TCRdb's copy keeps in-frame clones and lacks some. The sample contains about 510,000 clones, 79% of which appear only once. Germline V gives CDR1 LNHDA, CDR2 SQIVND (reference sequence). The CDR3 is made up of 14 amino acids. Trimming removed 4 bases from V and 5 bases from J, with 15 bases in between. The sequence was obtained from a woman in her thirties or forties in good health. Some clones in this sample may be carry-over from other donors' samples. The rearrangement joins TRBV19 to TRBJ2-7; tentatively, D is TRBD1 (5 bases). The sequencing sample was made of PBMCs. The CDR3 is CASSRRQGPDEQYF. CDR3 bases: TGTGCCAGTAGTAGGCGGCAGGGCCCTGACGAGCAGTACTTC.